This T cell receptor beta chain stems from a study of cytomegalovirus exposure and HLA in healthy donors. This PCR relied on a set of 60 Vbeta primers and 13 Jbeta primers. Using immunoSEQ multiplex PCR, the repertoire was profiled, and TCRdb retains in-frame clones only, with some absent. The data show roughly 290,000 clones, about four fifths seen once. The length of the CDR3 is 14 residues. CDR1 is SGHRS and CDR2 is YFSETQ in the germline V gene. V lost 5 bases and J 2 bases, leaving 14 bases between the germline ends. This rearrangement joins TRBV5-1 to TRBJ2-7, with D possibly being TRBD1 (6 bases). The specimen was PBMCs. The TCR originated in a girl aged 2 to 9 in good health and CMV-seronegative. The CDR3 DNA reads TGCGCCAGCAGTTGGGGGCCAGTTACCTACGAGCAGTACTTC. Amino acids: CASSWGPVTYEQYF.